A selection of T cell receptor beta chains follows, all from one sample in a study of cytomegalovirus exposure and HLA in healthy donors. Sequencing used immunoSEQ multiplex PCR; TCRdb keeps in-frame clones, though not all of them. Of about 360,000 clones listed, just over 85% are singletons. The sample was PBMCs. Source of these receptors: a woman aged 18-29 years in good health and CMV-seronegative. The CDR3 runs from the conserved cysteine through the conserved F or W. The order of the fields is J gene, D gene, clone size, V gene, CDR3 DNA, CDR3 protein. D genes are given only for firm matches. A row's size may be missing; if present it is once, few, many or a size class.

>TRBJ1-1|TRBD1|NA|TRBV7-9
TGTGCCAGCAGCCAGGGGGCGGCTGAAGCTTTCTTT
CASSQGAAEAFF
>TRBJ1-5|NA|NA|TRBV12-1
TGTGCCAGCAGCTTGGACAGGGAGCAGCCCCAGCATTTT
CASSLDREQPQHF
>TRBJ2-7|TRBD2|few|TRBV28
TGTGCCAGCAGACTAGCGGGAGGCCACTACGAGCAGTACTTC
CASRLAGGHYEQYF
>TRBJ1-5|NA|NA|TRBV6-5
TGTGCCAGCAGCCTCGGGGGGAGACAGCCCCAGCATTTT
CASSLGGRQPQHF
>TRBJ1-5|TRBD1|NA|TRBV6-6
TGTGCCACTCGACAGGGAGGCAATCAGCCCCAGCATTTT
CATRQGGNQPQHF
>TRBJ2-1|NA|few|TRBV29-1
TGCAGCGTTGAATTGCCATCTCCAGGCCCTGGCAATGAGCAGTTCTTC
CSVELPSPGPGNEQFF
>TRBJ1-1|NA|NA|TRBV15
TGTGCCACCAGCGGAGTGGAGTATTGGACTGAAGCTTTCTTT
CATSGVEYWTEAFF
>TRBJ1-1|NA|NA|TRBV2
TGTGCCAGCAAATCACCCGGGGTTGGGGTTGGGAACACTGAAGCTTTCTTT
CASKSPGVGVGNTEAFF
>TRBJ1-6|TRBD1|once|TRBV6-5
TGTGCCAGCAGGCCGGGACAGGGGAATAATTCACCCCTCCACTTT
CASRPGQGNNSPLHF
>TRBJ2-1|NA|NA|TRBV9
TGTGCCAGCAGCCCCCGGGACTCCGGGGATGAGCAGTTCTTC
CASSPRDSGDEQFF
>TRBJ1-2|TRBD1|NA|TRBV5-1
TGCGCCAGCAGCTTAAGGACAGGGGAGAGCTATGGCTACACCTTC
CASSLRTGESYGYTF
>TRBJ2-1|TRBD2|NA|TRBV6-1
TGTGCCAGCAGTGAAATAGGGACTAGCGGGGTATACAATGAGCAGTTCTTC
CASSEIGTSGVYNEQFF
>TRBJ1-2|NA|NA|TRBV27
TGTGCCAGCAGTCCAAGTCCCGGGACACGAAACTATGGCTACACCTTC
CASSPSPGTRNYGYTF
>TRBJ1-6|TRBD1|NA|TRBV5-1
TGCGCCAGCAGCCGAGACGACAGGGGGAATTCACCCCTCCACTTT
CASSRDDRGNSPLHF
>TRBJ1-2|NA|NA|TRBV28
TGTGCCAGCAGTTTTAAGCCCAACAGAAGCTACACCTTC
CASSFKPNRSYTF
>TRBJ1-1|NA|NA|TRBV28
TGTGCCAGTCGTCTGAACACTGAAGCTTTCTTT
CASRLNTEAFF
>TRBJ2-3|NA|NA|TRBV14
TGTGCCAGCAGCCAAGAGCTCAGGGATACGCAGTATTTT
CASSQELRDTQYF
>TRBJ2-3|NA|NA|TRBV6-1
TGTGCCAGCAGGGAGGGTAGGCTCACAGATACGCAGTATTTT
CASREGRLTDTQYF
>TRBJ2-3|NA|NA|TRBV5-4
TGTGCAGGTAGCAGGAGGGAAAACACAGATACGCAGTATTTT
CAGSRRENTDTQYF
>TRBJ1-2|NA|NA|TRBV27
TGTGCCAGCAGTTTTGCAGGGAACTATGGCTACACCTTC
CASSFAGNYGYTF
>TRBJ1-6|NA|NA|TRBV11-2
TGTGCCAGCAGCCCACGGACAGACTATAATTCACCCCTCCACTTT
CASSPRTDYNSPLHF
>TRBJ1-6|NA|few|TRBV2
TGTGCCAGCAGTGACCCTGATTCACCCCTCCACTTT
CASSDPDSPLHF
>TRBJ2-5|TRBD1|NA|TRBV5-1
TGCGCCAGCAGCGTCCGGGACAGACAAGAGACCCAGTACTTC
CASSVRDRQETQYF
>TRBJ1-3|NA|NA|TRBV28
TGTGCCAGCAGTCGAACAGGGTCTGGAAACACCATATATTTT
CASSRTGSGNTIYF
>TRBJ2-3|TRBD2|once|TRBV28
TGTGCCAGCAGCCCACGGACTAGCGGCACAGATACGCAGTATTTT
CASSPRTSGTDTQYF
>TRBJ1-6|NA|NA|TRBV11-2
TGTGCCAGCAGCTTAGTCGGTTACTCACCCCTCCACTTT
CASSLVGYSPLHF
>TRBJ2-7|TRBD2|once|TRBV11-2
TGTGCCAGCAGCTTTTCTCTAGCGGGGGGCGAGCAGTACTTC
CASSFSLAGGEQYF